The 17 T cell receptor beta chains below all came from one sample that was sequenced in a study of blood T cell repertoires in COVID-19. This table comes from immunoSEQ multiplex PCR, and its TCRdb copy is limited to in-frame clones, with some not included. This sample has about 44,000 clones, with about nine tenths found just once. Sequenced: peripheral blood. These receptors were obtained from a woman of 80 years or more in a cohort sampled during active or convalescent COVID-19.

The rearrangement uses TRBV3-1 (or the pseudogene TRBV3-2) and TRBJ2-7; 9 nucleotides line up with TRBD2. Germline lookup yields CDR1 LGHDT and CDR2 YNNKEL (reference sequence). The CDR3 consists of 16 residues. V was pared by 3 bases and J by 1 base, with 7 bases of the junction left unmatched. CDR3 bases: TGTGCCAGCAGCCAGGCCGGAGCGGGAGGTTCCTACGAGCAGTACTTC. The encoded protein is CASSQAGAGGSYEQYF.

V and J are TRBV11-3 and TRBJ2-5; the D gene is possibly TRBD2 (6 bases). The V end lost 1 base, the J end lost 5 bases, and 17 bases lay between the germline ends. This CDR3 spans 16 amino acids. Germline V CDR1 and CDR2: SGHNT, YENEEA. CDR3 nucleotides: TGTGCCAGCAGCTTAGTGTTGAGGGGAGGTGGGGAGACCCAGTACTTC. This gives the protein CASSLVLRGGGETQYF.

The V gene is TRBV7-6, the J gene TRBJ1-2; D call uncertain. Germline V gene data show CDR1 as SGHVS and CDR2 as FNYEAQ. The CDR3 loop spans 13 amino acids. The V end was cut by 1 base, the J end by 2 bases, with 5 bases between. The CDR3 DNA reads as TGTGCCAGCAGCTTAGGAGAGAACTATGGCTACACCTTC. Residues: CASSLGENYGYTF.

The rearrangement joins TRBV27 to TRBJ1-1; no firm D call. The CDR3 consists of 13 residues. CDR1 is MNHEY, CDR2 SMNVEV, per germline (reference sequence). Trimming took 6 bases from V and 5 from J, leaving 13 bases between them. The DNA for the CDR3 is TGTGCCAGCAGGACCCCGGGTGGGACTGAAGCTTTCTTT. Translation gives CASRTPGGTEAFF.

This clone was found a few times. The CDR3 is CASSANREYNSPLHF. In DNA form, the CDR3 reads TGTGCCAGCAGTGCCAACAGGGAGTATAATTCACCCCTCCACTTT. This rearrangement joins TRBV9 to TRBJ1-6, with TRBD1 as a possible D gene (6 bases). Germline V gives CDR1 SGDLS, CDR2 YYNGEE. The CDR3 spans 15 residues. V was pared by 5 bases and J by 4 bases, with 13 bases between.

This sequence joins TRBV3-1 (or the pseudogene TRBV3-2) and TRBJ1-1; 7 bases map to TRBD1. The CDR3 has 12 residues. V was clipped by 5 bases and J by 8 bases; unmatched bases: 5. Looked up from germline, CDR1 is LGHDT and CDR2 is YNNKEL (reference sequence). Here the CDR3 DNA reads TGTGCCAGCAGCTTCCGGACAGGCGAAGCTTTCTTT. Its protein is CASSFRTGEAFF.

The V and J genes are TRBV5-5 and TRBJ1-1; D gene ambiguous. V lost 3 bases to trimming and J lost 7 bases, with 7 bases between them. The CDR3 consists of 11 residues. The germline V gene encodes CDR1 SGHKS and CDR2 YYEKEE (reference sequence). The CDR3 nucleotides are TGTGCCAGCAGCTGGCAGGTTGAAGCTTTCTTT. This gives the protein CASSWQVEAFF.

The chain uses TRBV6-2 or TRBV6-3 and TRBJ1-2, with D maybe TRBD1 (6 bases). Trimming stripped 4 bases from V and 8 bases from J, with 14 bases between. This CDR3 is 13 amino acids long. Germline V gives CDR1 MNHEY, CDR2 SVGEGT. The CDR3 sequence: CASSFTGKDGYTF. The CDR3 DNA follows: TGTGCCAGCAGTTTTACAGGGAAGGACGGCTACACCTTC.

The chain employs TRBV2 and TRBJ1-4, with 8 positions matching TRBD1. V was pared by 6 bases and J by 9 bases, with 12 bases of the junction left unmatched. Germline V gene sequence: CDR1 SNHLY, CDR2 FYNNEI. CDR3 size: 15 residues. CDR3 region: CASRAETGEGKKLFF. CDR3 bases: TGTGCCAGCAGGGCTGAGACAGGGGAAGGGAAAAAACTGTTTTTT.

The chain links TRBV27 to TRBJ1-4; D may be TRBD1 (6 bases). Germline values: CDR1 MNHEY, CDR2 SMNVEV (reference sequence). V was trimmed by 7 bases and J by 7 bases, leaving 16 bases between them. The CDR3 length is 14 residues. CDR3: CASTSGTRGEKLFF. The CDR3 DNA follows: TGTGCCAGCACAAGCGGGACACGGGGTGAAAAACTGTTTTTT.

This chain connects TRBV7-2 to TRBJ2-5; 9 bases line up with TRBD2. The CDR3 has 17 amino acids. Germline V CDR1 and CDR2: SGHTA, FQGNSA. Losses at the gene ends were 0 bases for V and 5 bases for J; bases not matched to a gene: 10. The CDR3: CASSLARLAEPPETQYF. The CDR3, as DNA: TGTGCCAGCAGCTTAGCGAGACTAGCGGAGCCCCCGGAGACCCAGTACTTC.

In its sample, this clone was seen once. CDR3 protein: CAISDRERGGTDTQYF. The CDR3 nucleotides read TGTGCCATCAGTGATCGGGAGCGGGGAGGCACAGATACGCAGTATTTT. The chain has TRBV10-3 and TRBJ2-3, with TRBD2 identical over 7 bases. Germline trimming cut 3 bases from V and 1 base from J; bases unmatched to any gene: 7. The germline V gene has CDR1 ENHRY and CDR2 SYGVKD. CDR3 length: 16 amino acids.

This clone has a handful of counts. CDR3 amino acids: CASSLPGQGAPHGGYTF. CDR3 nucleotide sequence: TGTGCCAGCAGCCTACCTGGACAGGGGGCGCCTCATGGCGGCTACACCTTC. This chain links TRBV2 with TRBJ1-2; 11 nucleotides line up with TRBD1. V shed 6 bases and J 8 bases; nucleotides not matched to a gene: 17. Germline V gene data show CDR1 as SNHLY and CDR2 as FYNNEI. The CDR3 has 17 residues.

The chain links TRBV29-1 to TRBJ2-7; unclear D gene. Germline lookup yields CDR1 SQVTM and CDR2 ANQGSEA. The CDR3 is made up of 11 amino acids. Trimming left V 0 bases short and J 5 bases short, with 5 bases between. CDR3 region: CSVEDLHEQYF. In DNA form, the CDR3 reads TGCAGCGTTGAAGATCTCCACGAGCAGTACTTC.

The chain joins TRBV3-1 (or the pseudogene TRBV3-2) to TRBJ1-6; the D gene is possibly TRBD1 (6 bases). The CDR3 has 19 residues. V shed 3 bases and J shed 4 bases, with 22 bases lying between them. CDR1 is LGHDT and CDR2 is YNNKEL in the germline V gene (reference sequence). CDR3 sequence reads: CASSHIRPPGHLYNSPLHF. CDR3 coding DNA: TGTGCCAGCAGCCATATAAGACCCCCGGGACACCTGTATAATTCACCCCTCCACTTT.

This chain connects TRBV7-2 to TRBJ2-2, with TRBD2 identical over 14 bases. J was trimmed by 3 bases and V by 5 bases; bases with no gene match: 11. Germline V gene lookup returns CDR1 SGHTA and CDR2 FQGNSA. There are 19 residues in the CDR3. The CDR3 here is CASSLISGLAGAYTGELFF. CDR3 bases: TGTGCCAGCAGCCTAATTTCGGGACTAGCGGGGGCCTACACCGGGGAGCTGTTTTTT.

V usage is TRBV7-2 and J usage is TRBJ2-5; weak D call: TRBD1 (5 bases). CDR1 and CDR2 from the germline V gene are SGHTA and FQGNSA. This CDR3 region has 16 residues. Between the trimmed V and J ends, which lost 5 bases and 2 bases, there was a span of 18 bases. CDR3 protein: CASSPTSRVPQETQYF. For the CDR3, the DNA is TGTGCCAGCAGCCCCACCAGCAGGGTTCCGCAAGAGACCCAGTACTTC.